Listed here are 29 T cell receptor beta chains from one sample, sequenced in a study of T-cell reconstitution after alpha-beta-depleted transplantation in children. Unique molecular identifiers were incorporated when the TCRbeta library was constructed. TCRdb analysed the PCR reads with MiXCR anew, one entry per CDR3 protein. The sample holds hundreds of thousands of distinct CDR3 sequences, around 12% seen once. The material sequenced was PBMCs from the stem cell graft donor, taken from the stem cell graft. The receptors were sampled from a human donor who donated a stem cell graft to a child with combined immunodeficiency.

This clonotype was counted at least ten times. CDR3 nucleotides: TGTGCCAGCAGCTTTGGGGGAGATTCCTACGAGCAGTACTTC. It specifies CASSFGGDSYEQYF. V is TRBV5-6 and J is TRBJ2-7; D possibly matches TRBD1 or TRBD2 (5 bases each). V was trimmed by 2 bases and J by 1 base, leaving 10 bases between them. Germline assignment: CDR1 SGHDT and CDR2 YYEEEE. CDR3 length equals 14 residues.

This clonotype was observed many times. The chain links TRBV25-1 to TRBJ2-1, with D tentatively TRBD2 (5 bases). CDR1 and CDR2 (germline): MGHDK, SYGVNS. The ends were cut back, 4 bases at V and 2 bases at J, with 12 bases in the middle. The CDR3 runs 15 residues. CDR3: CASSAASGAYNEQFF. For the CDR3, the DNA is TGTGCCAGCAGTGCAGCCTCCGGGGCCTACAATGAGCAGTTCTTC.

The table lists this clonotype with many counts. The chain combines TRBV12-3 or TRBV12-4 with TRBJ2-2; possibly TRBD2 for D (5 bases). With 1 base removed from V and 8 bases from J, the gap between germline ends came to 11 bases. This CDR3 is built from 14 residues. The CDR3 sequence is CASSLVGVSGELFF. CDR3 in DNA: TGTGCCAGCAGTTTAGTCGGGGTTTCTGGGGAGCTGTTTTTT.

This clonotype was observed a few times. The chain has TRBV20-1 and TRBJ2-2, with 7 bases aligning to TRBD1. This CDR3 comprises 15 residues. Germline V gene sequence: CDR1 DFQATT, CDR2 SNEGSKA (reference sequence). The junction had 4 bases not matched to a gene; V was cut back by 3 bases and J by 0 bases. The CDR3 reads CSARAGTANTGELFF. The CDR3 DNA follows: TGCAGTGCTAGGGCCGGGACAGCGAACACCGGGGAGCTGTTTTTT.

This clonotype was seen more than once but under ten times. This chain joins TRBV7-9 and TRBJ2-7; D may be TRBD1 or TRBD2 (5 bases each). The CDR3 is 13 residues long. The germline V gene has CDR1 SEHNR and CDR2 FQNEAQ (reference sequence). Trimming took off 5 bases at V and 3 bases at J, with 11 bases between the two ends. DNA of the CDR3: TGTGCCAGCAGCCCCGAGGGGTACTACGAGCAGTACTTC. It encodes CASSPEGYYEQYF.

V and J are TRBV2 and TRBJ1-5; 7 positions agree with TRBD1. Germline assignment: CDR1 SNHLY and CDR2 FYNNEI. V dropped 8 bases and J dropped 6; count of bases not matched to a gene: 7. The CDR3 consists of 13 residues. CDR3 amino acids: CASSGQVGQPQHF. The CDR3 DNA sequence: TGTGCCAGCTCCGGACAGGTCGGTCAGCCCCAGCATTTT.

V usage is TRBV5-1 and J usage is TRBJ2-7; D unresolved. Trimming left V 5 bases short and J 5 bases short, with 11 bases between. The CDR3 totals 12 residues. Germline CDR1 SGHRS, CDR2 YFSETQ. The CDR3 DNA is TGCGCCAGCAGTAGCCAACGGAACGAGCAGTACTTC. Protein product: CASSSQRNEQYF.

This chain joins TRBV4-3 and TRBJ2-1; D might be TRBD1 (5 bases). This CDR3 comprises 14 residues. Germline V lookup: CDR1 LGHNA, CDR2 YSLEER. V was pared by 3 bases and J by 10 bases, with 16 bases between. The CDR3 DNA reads TGCGCCAGCAGCCAGGACATACACCTCGGAGAGCAGTTCTTC. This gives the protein CASSQDIHLGEQFF.

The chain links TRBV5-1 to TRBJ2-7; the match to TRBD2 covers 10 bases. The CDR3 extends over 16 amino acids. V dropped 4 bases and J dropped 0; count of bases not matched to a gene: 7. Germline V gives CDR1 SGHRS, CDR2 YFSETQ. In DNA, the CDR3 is TGCGCCAGCAGCGGAATAGCGGGAGGCCTCTCCTACGAGCAGTACTTC. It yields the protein CASSGIAGGLSYEQYF.

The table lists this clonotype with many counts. CDR3 amino acids: CSARERVNTEAFF. For the CDR3, the DNA is TGCAGTGCTAGAGAAAGGGTGAACACTGAAGCTTTCTTT. This chain links TRBV20-1 with TRBJ1-1; D call uncertain. Germline CDR1 is DFQATT and CDR2 is SNEGSKA (reference sequence). This CDR3 spans 13 amino acids. Deletions cut 0 bases from V and 0 bases from J, with 5 bases between.

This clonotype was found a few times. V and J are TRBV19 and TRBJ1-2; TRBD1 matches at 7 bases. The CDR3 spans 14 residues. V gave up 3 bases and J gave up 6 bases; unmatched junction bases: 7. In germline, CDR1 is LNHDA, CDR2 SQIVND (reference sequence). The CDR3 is CASSILLGTDGYTF. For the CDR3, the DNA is TGTGCCAGTAGTATCCTCCTCGGGACAGATGGCTACACCTTC.

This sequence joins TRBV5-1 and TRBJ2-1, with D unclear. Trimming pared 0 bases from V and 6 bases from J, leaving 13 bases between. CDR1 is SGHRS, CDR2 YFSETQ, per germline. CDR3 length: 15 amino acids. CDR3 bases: TGCGCCAGCAGCTTGGGGACCCAAGCGCTCAATGAGCAGTTCTTC. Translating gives CASSLGTQALNEQFF. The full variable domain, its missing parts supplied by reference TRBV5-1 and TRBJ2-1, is KAGVTQTPRYLIKTRGQQVTLSCSPISGHRSVSWYQQTPGQGLQFLFEYFSETQRNKGNFPGRFSGRQFSNSRSEMNVSTLELGDSALYLCASSLGTQALNEQFFGPGTRLTVL.

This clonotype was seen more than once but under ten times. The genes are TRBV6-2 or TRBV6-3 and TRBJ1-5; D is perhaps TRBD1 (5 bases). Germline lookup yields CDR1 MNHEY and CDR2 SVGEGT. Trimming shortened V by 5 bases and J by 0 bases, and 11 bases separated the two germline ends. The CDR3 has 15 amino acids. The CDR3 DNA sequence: TGTGCCAGCAGTCGGAGGGGCGGTAGCAATCAGCCCCAGCATTTT. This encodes CASSRRGGSNQPQHF.

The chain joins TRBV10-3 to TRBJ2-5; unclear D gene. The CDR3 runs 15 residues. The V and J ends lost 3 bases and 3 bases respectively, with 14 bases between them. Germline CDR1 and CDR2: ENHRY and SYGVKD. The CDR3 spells CAISDTGPSEETQYF. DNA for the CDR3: TGTGCCATCAGTGATACCGGGCCCTCAGAAGAGACCCAGTACTTC.

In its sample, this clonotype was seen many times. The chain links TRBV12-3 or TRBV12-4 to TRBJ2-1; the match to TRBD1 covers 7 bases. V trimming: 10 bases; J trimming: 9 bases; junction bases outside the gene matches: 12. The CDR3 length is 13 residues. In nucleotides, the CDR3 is TGTGCCACCCTCCGGTGGGGACAGATTGAGCAGTTCTTC. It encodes CATLRWGQIEQFF.

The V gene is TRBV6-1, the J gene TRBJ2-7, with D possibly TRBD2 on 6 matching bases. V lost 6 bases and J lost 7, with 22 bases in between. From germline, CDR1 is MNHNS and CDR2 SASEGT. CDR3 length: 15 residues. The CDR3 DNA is TGTGCCAGCAGCCCTGAGTGGTCAGGGACTCGGGAGCAGTACTTC. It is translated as CASSPEWSGTREQYF.

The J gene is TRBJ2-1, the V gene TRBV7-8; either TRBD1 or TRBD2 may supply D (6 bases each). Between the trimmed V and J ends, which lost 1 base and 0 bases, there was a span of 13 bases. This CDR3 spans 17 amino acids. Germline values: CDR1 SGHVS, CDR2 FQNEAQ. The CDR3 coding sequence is TGTGCCAGCAGCTTAGAGGGTGGGGGGCGCTCCTACAATGAGCAGTTCTTC. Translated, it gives CASSLEGGGRSYNEQFF.

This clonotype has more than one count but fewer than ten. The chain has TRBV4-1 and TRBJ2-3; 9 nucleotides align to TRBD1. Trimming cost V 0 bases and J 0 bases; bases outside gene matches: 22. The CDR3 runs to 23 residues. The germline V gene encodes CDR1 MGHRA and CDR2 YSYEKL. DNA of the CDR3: TGCGCCAGCAGCCAAGATCTGATTCCCTTATTCGGACAGGGGCCATCTAGCACAGATACGCAGTATTTT. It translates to CASSQDLIPLFGQGPSSTDTQYF.

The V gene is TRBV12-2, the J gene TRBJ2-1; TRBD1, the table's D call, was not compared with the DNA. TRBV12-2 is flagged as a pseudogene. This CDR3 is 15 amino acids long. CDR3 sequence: CASRFDRGLYNEQFF. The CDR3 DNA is TGTGCAAGTCGTTTTGACAGGGGGCTCTACAATGAGCAGTTCTTC.

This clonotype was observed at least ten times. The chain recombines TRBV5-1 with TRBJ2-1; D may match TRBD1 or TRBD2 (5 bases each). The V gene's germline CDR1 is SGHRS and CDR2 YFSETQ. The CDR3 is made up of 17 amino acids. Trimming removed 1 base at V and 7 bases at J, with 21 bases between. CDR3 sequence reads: CASSLTPAGTTANEQFF. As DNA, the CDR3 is TGCGCCAGCAGCTTGACCCCCGCCGGGACCACGGCGAATGAGCAGTTCTTC. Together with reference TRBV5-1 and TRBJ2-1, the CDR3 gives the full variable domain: KAGVTQTPRYLIKTRGQQVTLSCSPISGHRSVSWYQQTPGQGLQFLFEYFSETQRNKGNFPGRFSGRQFSNSRSEMNVSTLELGDSALYLCASSLTPAGTTANEQFFGPGTRLTVL.

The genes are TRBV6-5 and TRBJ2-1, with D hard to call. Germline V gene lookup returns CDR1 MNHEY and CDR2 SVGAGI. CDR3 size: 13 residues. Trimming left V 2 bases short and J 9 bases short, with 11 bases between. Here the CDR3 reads CASSYRSWSEQFF. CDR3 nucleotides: TGTGCCAGCAGTTACAGAAGTTGGAGTGAGCAGTTCTTC.

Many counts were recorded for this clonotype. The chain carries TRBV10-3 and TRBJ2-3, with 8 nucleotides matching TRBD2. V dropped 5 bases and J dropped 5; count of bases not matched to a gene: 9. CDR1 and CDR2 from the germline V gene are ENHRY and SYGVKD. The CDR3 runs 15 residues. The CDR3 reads CAISTKTSAVDTQYF. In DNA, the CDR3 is TGTGCCATCAGTACCAAGACTAGCGCGGTAGATACGCAGTATTTT.

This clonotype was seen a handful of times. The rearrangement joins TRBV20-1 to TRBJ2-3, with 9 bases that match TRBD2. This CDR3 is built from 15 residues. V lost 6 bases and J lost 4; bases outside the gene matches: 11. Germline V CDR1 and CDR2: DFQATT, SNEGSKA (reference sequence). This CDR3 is CSAGGSRGGADTQYF. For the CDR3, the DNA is TGCAGTGCCGGGGGGTCGCGGGGGGGCGCAGATACGCAGTATTTT.

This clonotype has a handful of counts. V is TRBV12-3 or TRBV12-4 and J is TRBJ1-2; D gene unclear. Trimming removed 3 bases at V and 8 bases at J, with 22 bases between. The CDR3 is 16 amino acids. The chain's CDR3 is CASSFDGIVGSGGYTF. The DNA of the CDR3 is TGTGCCAGCAGTTTCGACGGAATCGTAGGGAGTGGGGGCTACACCTTC.

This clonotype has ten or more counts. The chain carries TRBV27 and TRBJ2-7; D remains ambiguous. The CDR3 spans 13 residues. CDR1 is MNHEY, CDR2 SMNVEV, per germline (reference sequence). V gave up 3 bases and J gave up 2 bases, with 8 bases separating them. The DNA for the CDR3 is TGTGCCAGCAGTTTTCGGCAGGCCTACGAGCAGTACTTC. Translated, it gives CASSFRQAYEQYF.

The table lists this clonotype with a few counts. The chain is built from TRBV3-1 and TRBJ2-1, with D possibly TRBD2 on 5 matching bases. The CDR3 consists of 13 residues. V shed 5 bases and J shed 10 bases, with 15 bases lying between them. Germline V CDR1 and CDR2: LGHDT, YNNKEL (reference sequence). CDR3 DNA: TGTGCCAGCAGCGCGCGAGAGGGATGGGAGCAGTTCTTC. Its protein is CASSAREGWEQFF.

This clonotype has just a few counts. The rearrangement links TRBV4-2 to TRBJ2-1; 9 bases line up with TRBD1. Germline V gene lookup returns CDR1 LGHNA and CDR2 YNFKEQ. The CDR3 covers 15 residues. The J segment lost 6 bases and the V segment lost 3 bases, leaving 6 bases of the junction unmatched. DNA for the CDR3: TGTGCCAGCAGCCACACACAGGGGGCGCGCAATGAGCAGTTCTTC. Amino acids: CASSHTQGARNEQFF.

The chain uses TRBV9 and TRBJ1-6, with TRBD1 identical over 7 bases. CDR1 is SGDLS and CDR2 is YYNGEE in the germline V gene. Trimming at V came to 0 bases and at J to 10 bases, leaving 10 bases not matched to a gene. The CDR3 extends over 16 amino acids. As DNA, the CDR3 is TGTGCCAGCAGCGTAGCTCGCGAGGGGGCCGGATCACCCCTCCACTTT. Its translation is CASSVAREGAGSPLHF.

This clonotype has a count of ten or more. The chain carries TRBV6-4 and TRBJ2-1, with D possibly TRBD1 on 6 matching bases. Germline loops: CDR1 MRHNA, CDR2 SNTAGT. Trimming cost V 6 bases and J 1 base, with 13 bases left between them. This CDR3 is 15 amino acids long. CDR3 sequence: CASSTGPGSYNEQFF. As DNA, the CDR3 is TGTGCCAGCAGCACAGGGCCGGGGTCCTACAATGAGCAGTTCTTC.